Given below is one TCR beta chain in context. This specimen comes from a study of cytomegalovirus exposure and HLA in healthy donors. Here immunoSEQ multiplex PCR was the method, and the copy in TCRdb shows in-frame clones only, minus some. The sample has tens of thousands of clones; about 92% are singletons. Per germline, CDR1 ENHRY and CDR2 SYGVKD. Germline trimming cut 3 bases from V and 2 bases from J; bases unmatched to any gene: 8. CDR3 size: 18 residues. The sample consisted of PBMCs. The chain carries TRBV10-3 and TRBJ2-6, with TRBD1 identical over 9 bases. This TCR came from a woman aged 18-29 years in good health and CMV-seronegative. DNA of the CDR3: TGTGCCATCAGTGAAGGGACAGGGTCCGTTACTGGGGCCAACGTCCTGACTTTC. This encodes CAISEGTGSVTGANVLTF.